The sequence of this T cell receptor (beta chain) was determined in a study of cytomegalovirus exposure and HLA in healthy donors. Study-wide results and limits: A prior analysis recorded that most TCR beta V segments were productive about 87% or about 30% of the time. In a later analysis, V- and J-gene trimming of beta chains associated with a DCLRE1C missense variant, replicated independently. Donor immune exposure was known only as CMV serostatus.

This clone was counted a single time. The antigen remains unidentified. CDR1 and CDR2 from the germline V gene are LNHNV and YYDKDF (reference sequence). The CDR3 extends over 16 amino acids. With V trimmed by 2 bases and J by 0 bases, 2 bases remained unmatched. Primers for the PCR totalled 60 Vbeta and 13 Jbeta. TCRdb's copy holds only in-frame clones and misses some; the assay was immunoSEQ multiplex PCR. The sample contains under 200,000 clones, around 84% of which appear only once. This chain uses TRBV15 with TRBJ2-1; TRBD2 agrees at 9 bases. This receptor was obtained from a woman aged 18-29 years in good health and CMV-seronegative. Sequenced input: PBMCs. DNA for the CDR3: TGTGCCACCAGCAGATATAGCGGGGGCTCCTACAATGAGCAGTTCTTC. It translates to CATSRYSGGSYNEQFF.